This T cell receptor beta chain originates from a study of response to subunit inactivated influenza vaccine. TCRdb reanalysed the RT-PCR reads using MiXCR and keeps one entry per CDR3 protein. The sample shows around 580,000 distinct CDR3 sequences, roughly 15% of them seen only once. General study results and limits: Authors suggested few new T cells are recruited by each seasonal influenza vaccination.

From germline, CDR1 is SGHTA and CDR2 FQGTGA. The CDR3 contains 14 residues. The V end was cut by 5 bases, the J end by 6 bases, with 16 bases between. At least ten counts were recorded for this clonotype. What it binds is not known. The source material was PBMCs from blood, sampled 11 to 12 days after vaccination. The genes are TRBV7-3 and TRBJ1-1; maybe TRBD1 (6 bases). The source is a man over 45 who received an inactivated influenza vaccine. The CDR3 is CASSEGQIGSEAFF. The CDR3 DNA reads TGTGCCAGCAGCGAAGGACAGATCGGCTCTGAAGCTTTCTTT.